A selection of T cell receptor beta chains follows, all from one sample in a study of T-cell reconstitution after alpha-beta-depleted transplantation in children. TCRdb re-derived calls from the PCR reads in MiXCR, one entry per CDR3 protein. The sample contains 130,000 or so distinct CDR3 sequences, around 9.8% of which appear only once. This specimen consisted of PBMCs, mostly from graft donor cells, obtained 180 days after TCRalphabeta/CD19-depleted stem cell transplant. These receptor sequences come from a girl under three years old who had a stem cell transplant for combined immunodeficiency, so the T cells may come from the graft donor. CDR3s include the opening cysteine and the closing phenylalanine or tryptophan. Fields, in order: clone size, V gene, D gene, J gene, CDR3 protein, CDR3 DNA. A D gene is named only where the DNA matches it firmly. Clone size is shown for a subset of rows, as once, few, many or a class of expanded clone.

abundance: few
v_gene: TRBV12-3/TRBV12-4
d_gene: NA
j_gene: TRBJ2-7
CDR3aa: CASRGAGINEQYF
CDR3nt: TGTGCCAGCAGAGGGGCAGGGATAAACGAGCAGTACTTC

abundance: many
v_gene: TRBV4-3
d_gene: TRBD1
j_gene: TRBJ1-2
CDR3aa: CASSQEGQGAHGYTF
CDR3nt: TGCGCCAGCAGCCAAGAGGGACAGGGGGCGCATGGCTACACCTTC

abundance: few
v_gene: TRBV19
d_gene: NA
j_gene: TRBJ2-3
CDR3aa: CASSIEQEVDTQYF
CDR3nt: TGTGCCAGTAGTATTGAGCAGGAAGTAGATACGCAGTATTTT

abundance: NA
v_gene: TRBV12-3/TRBV12-4
d_gene: NA
j_gene: TRBJ2-7
CDR3aa: CASSLGLTREQYF
CDR3nt: TGTGCCAGCAGCCTCGGACTAACTCGGGAGCAGTACTTC

abundance: NA
v_gene: TRBV29-1
d_gene: TRBD1
j_gene: TRBJ2-7
CDR3aa: CSVARDRDRGAYEQYF
CDR3nt: TGCAGCGTCGCCCGTGACCGGGACAGGGGGGCGTACGAGCAGTACTTC

abundance: NA
v_gene: TRBV29-1
d_gene: TRBD1
j_gene: TRBJ2-7
CDR3aa: CSALDRVGYEQYF
CDR3nt: TGCAGCGCCTTGGACAGGGTAGGCTACGAGCAGTACTTC

abundance: NA
v_gene: TRBV7-8
d_gene: NA
j_gene: TRBJ2-7
CDR3aa: CASSLAETPRTYEQYF
CDR3nt: TGTGCCAGCAGCTTAGCGGAGACACCAAGAACCTACGAGCAGTACTTC

abundance: NA
v_gene: TRBV6-2/TRBV6-3
d_gene: TRBD1
j_gene: TRBJ2-3
CDR3aa: CASSAPMTGQTDTQYF
CDR3nt: TGTGCCAGCAGTGCTCCGATGACAGGGCAGACAGATACGCAGTATTTT

abundance: many
v_gene: TRBV29-1
d_gene: NA
j_gene: TRBJ2-7
CDR3aa: CSVGQGKYEQYF
CDR3nt: TGCAGCGTTGGTCAGGGCAAGTACGAGCAGTACTTC

abundance: few
v_gene: TRBV10-3
d_gene: NA
j_gene: TRBJ2-7
CDR3aa: CAISGTPKQAISYEQYF
CDR3nt: TGTGCCATCAGTGGGACTCCGAAACAGGCTATCTCCTACGAGCAGTACTTC

abundance: NA
v_gene: TRBV20-1
d_gene: TRBD2
j_gene: TRBJ2-3
CDR3aa: CSARGPSGGRTDTQYF
CDR3nt: TGCAGTGCTAGAGGACCTAGCGGGGGGCGAACAGATACGCAGTATTTT

abundance: NA
v_gene: TRBV6-5
d_gene: NA
j_gene: TRBJ2-2
CDR3aa: CASNVGGNTGELFF
CDR3nt: TGTGCCAGCAACGTTGGAGGGAACACCGGGGAGCTGTTTTTT

abundance: few
v_gene: TRBV29-1
d_gene: NA
j_gene: TRBJ2-1
CDR3aa: CSVERVAGAVNEQFF
CDR3nt: TGCAGCGTTGAAAGGGTCGCAGGGGCAGTCAATGAGCAGTTCTTC

abundance: NA
v_gene: TRBV11-2
d_gene: NA
j_gene: TRBJ2-7
CDR3aa: CASAPEGWEKPLHYEQYF
CDR3nt: TGTGCCAGCGCCCCGGAGGGGTGGGAGAAACCACTTCATTACGAGCAGTACTTC

abundance: NA
v_gene: TRBV7-6
d_gene: TRBD2
j_gene: TRBJ2-1
CDR3aa: CASSKLAWGNEQFF
CDR3nt: TGTGCCAGCAGCAAACTAGCGTGGGGGAATGAGCAGTTCTTC

abundance: NA
v_gene: TRBV7-2
d_gene: TRBD2
j_gene: TRBJ2-3
CDR3aa: CASIRTSGGAGTDTQYF
CDR3nt: TGTGCCAGCATCCGGACTAGCGGGGGGGCCGGCACAGATACGCAGTATTTT

abundance: few
v_gene: TRBV29-1
d_gene: NA
j_gene: TRBJ2-7
CDR3aa: CSAEGDSYEQYF
CDR3nt: TGCAGCGCCGAGGGTGACTCCTACGAGCAGTACTTC

abundance: NA
v_gene: TRBV6-5
d_gene: NA
j_gene: TRBJ2-7
CDR3aa: CASSSPSGASYEQYF
CDR3nt: TGTGCCAGCAGTTCTCCATCGGGGGCTAGCTACGAGCAGTACTTC

abundance: NA
v_gene: TRBV6-5
d_gene: NA
j_gene: TRBJ1-2
CDR3aa: CASSYDSPNYGYTF
CDR3nt: TGTGCCAGCAGTTACGACAGCCCTAACTATGGCTACACCTTC

abundance: NA
v_gene: TRBV20-1
d_gene: TRBD2
j_gene: TRBJ2-7
CDR3aa: CSAGGENEQYF
CDR3nt: TGCAGTGCTGGGGGGGAGAACGAGCAGTACTTC

abundance: NA
v_gene: TRBV9
d_gene: NA
j_gene: TRBJ2-7
CDR3aa: CAGDTYYEQYF
CDR3nt: TGTGCCGGGGACACCTACTACGAGCAGTACTTC

abundance: many
v_gene: TRBV12-3/TRBV12-4
d_gene: NA
j_gene: TRBJ1-1
CDR3aa: CASSLLGPLNTEAFF
CDR3nt: TGTGCCAGCAGTCTCCTGGGACCGCTGAACACTGAAGCTTTCTTT

abundance: many
v_gene: TRBV18
d_gene: NA
j_gene: TRBJ1-3
CDR3aa: CASSPGDHSGNTIYF
CDR3nt: TGTGCCAGCTCACCCGGGGACCACTCTGGAAACACCATATATTTT

abundance: many
v_gene: TRBV7-2
d_gene: TRBD2
j_gene: TRBJ2-3
CDR3aa: CASSLWRGSTDTQYF
CDR3nt: TGTGCCAGCAGCTTATGGCGGGGGAGCACAGATACGCAGTATTTT

abundance: few
v_gene: TRBV10-3
d_gene: NA
j_gene: TRBJ2-3
CDR3aa: CAISPLRTLGDTQYF
CDR3nt: TGTGCCATCAGTCCACTTCGCACCTTGGGAGATACGCAGTATTTT

abundance: few
v_gene: TRBV20-1
d_gene: TRBD2
j_gene: TRBJ2-5
CDR3aa: CSASAGGQETQYF
CDR3nt: TGCAGTGCTAGTGCGGGAGGGCAAGAGACCCAGTACTTC

abundance: few
v_gene: TRBV10-3
d_gene: TRBD2
j_gene: TRBJ2-2
CDR3aa: CAISGLAGLNGELFF
CDR3nt: TGTGCCATCAGTGGCCTAGCGGGGCTCAACGGGGAGCTGTTTTTT

abundance: NA
v_gene: TRBV5-1
d_gene: NA
j_gene: TRBJ1-6
CDR3aa: CASSATSYNSPLHF
CDR3nt: TGCGCCAGCAGCGCCACGTCGTATAATTCACCCCTCCACTTT

abundance: NA
v_gene: TRBV6-2/TRBV6-3
d_gene: NA
j_gene: TRBJ1-5
CDR3aa: CASKGRLYQPQHF
CDR3nt: TGTGCCAGCAAAGGGCGACTCTATCAGCCCCAGCATTTT

abundance: few
v_gene: TRBV2
d_gene: NA
j_gene: TRBJ2-2
CDR3aa: CAILPGGTGELFF
CDR3nt: TGTGCCATCCTTCCCGGGGGCACCGGGGAGCTGTTTTTT

abundance: few
v_gene: TRBV28
d_gene: NA
j_gene: TRBJ1-1
CDR3aa: CASSSRTGNTEAFF
CDR3nt: TGTGCCAGCAGTTCGCGAACGGGGAACACTGAAGCTTTCTTT

abundance: many
v_gene: TRBV29-1
d_gene: NA
j_gene: TRBJ2-2
CDR3aa: CSVYGTDNTGELFF
CDR3nt: TGCAGCGTCTACGGGACCGACAACACCGGGGAGCTGTTTTTT

abundance: few
v_gene: TRBV10-3
d_gene: NA
j_gene: TRBJ2-3
CDR3aa: CAIREGVTDTQYF
CDR3nt: TGTGCCATCAGGGAGGGGGTCACAGATACGCAGTATTTT

abundance: NA
v_gene: TRBV7-9
d_gene: TRBD2
j_gene: TRBJ2-1
CDR3aa: CASSFGGGTHNEQFF
CDR3nt: TGTGCCAGCAGCTTCGGCGGGGGGACCCACAATGAGCAGTTCTTC

abundance: few
v_gene: TRBV12-3/TRBV12-4
d_gene: NA
j_gene: TRBJ2-3
CDR3aa: CASSLGATDTQYF
CDR3nt: TGTGCCAGCAGTTTAGGGGCAACAGATACGCAGTATTTT

abundance: few
v_gene: TRBV7-6
d_gene: NA
j_gene: TRBJ2-1
CDR3aa: CASSLADNEQFF
CDR3nt: TGTGCCAGCAGCTTAGCAGACAATGAGCAGTTCTTC

abundance: NA
v_gene: TRBV20-1
d_gene: NA
j_gene: TRBJ2-3
CDR3aa: CSARTALPTGTDTQYF
CDR3nt: TGCAGTGCTAGAACTGCTCTGCCAACCGGCACAGATACGCAGTATTTT

abundance: NA
v_gene: TRBV6-2/TRBV6-3
d_gene: NA
j_gene: TRBJ2-3
CDR3aa: CASSYPGREYTDTQYF
CDR3nt: TGTGCCAGCAGTTACCCAGGGCGGGAATACACAGATACGCAGTATTTT

abundance: NA
v_gene: TRBV7-2
d_gene: TRBD1
j_gene: TRBJ2-7
CDR3aa: CASSRQGWRGAEDEQYF
CDR3nt: TGTGCCAGCAGCCGACAGGGGTGGAGGGGAGCCGAGGACGAGCAGTACTTC

abundance: NA
v_gene: TRBV20-1
d_gene: TRBD2
j_gene: TRBJ2-3
CDR3aa: CSASSGATDTQYF
CDR3nt: TGCAGTGCTAGCAGCGGGGCCACAGATACGCAGTATTTT

abundance: NA
v_gene: TRBV27
d_gene: TRBD1
j_gene: TRBJ2-7
CDR3aa: CASSRTGGLNEQYF
CDR3nt: TGTGCCAGCAGTCGGACAGGGGGATTGAACGAGCAGTACTTC

abundance: NA
v_gene: TRBV6-1
d_gene: NA
j_gene: TRBJ2-7
CDR3aa: CASGERNYEQYF
CDR3nt: TGTGCCAGCGGAGAGCGGAACTACGAGCAGTACTTC

abundance: NA
v_gene: TRBV7-2
d_gene: TRBD2
j_gene: TRBJ2-7
CDR3aa: CASSPSASGLPGHEQYF
CDR3nt: TGTGCCAGCAGCCCGTCGGCTAGCGGGTTACCGGGCCACGAGCAGTACTTC

abundance: NA
v_gene: TRBV5-1
d_gene: NA
j_gene: TRBJ1-6
CDR3aa: CASSRAPSRDSPLHF
CDR3nt: TGCGCCAGCAGCCGGGCCCCCTCGAGGGATTCACCCCTCCACTTT

abundance: few
v_gene: TRBV10-3
d_gene: NA
j_gene: TRBJ2-3
CDR3aa: CAISESGVDTDTQYF
CDR3nt: TGTGCCATCAGTGAGTCAGGGGTGGACACAGATACGCAGTATTTT

abundance: medium-sized
v_gene: TRBV12-3/TRBV12-4
d_gene: TRBD2
j_gene: TRBJ2-2
CDR3aa: CASIALAPNTGELFF
CDR3nt: TGTGCCAGCATTGCACTAGCGCCGAACACCGGGGAGCTGTTTTTT

abundance: few
v_gene: TRBV29-1
d_gene: NA
j_gene: TRBJ2-3
CDR3aa: CSVVETSTDTQYF
CDR3nt: TGCAGCGTTGTTGAGACTAGCACAGATACGCAGTATTTT

abundance: few
v_gene: TRBV4-3
d_gene: NA
j_gene: TRBJ2-7
CDR3aa: CASSQESGGRSRYEQYF
CDR3nt: TGCGCCAGCAGCCAAGAGTCCGGAGGGCGCAGCAGGTACGAGCAGTACTTC

abundance: NA
v_gene: TRBV11-3
d_gene: NA
j_gene: TRBJ2-1
CDR3aa: CASSLGTNYNEQFF
CDR3nt: TGTGCCAGCAGCTTAGGGACAAACTACAATGAGCAGTTCTTC

abundance: NA
v_gene: TRBV7-3
d_gene: TRBD1
j_gene: TRBJ2-6
CDR3aa: CASSYLGTVPGANGLTF
CDR3nt: TGTGCCAGCAGCTACCTAGGGACAGTCCCCGGGGCCAACGGCCTGACTTTC

abundance: few
v_gene: TRBV20-1
d_gene: NA
j_gene: TRBJ2-3
CDR3aa: CSASLGKMPATDTQYF
CDR3nt: TGCAGTGCTAGTTTAGGGAAAATGCCTGCCACAGATACGCAGTATTTT

abundance: NA
v_gene: TRBV20-1
d_gene: NA
j_gene: TRBJ1-6
CDR3aa: CSVPGGPVSYNSPLHF
CDR3nt: TGCAGTGTCCCCGGGGGTCCGGTCTCCTATAATTCACCCCTCCACTTT

abundance: many
v_gene: TRBV27
d_gene: NA
j_gene: TRBJ1-1
CDR3aa: CASSFPHQITEAFF
CDR3nt: TGTGCCAGCAGTTTCCCCCATCAGATAACCGAAGCTTTCTTT

abundance: few
v_gene: TRBV29-1
d_gene: NA
j_gene: TRBJ1-1
CDR3aa: CSVEALALSRTEAFF
CDR3nt: TGCAGCGTTGAAGCTTTGGCCCTCTCGAGGACTGAAGCTTTCTTT

abundance: NA
v_gene: TRBV12-3/TRBV12-4
d_gene: TRBD1
j_gene: TRBJ1-1
CDR3aa: CASSTTGGVTEAFF
CDR3nt: TGTGCCAGCAGTACGACAGGGGGCGTCACTGAAGCTTTCTTT

abundance: many
v_gene: TRBV4-3
d_gene: TRBD2
j_gene: TRBJ2-1
CDR3aa: CASSHRLAQSYNEQFF
CDR3nt: TGCGCCAGCAGCCACCGACTAGCGCAATCCTACAATGAGCAGTTCTTC

abundance: few
v_gene: TRBV20-1
d_gene: NA
j_gene: TRBJ2-7
CDR3aa: CSAGRTWGEQYF
CDR3nt: TGCAGTGCTGGGAGAACCTGGGGCGAGCAGTACTTC

abundance: NA
v_gene: TRBV19
d_gene: NA
j_gene: TRBJ1-5
CDR3aa: CASSSLSRVLPELNQPQHF
CDR3nt: TGTGCCAGTAGTTCGTTATCCCGGGTCCTTCCTGAACTTAATCAGCCCCAGCATTTT

abundance: many
v_gene: TRBV28
d_gene: NA
j_gene: TRBJ2-5
CDR3aa: CASRLFGETQYF
CDR3nt: TGTGCCAGCAGGCTATTTGGGGAGACCCAGTACTTC

abundance: NA
v_gene: TRBV6-2/TRBV6-3
d_gene: NA
j_gene: TRBJ1-1
CDR3aa: CASSAGFLTGEAFF
CDR3nt: TGTGCCAGCAGCGCGGGCTTCCTGACGGGTGAAGCTTTCTTT